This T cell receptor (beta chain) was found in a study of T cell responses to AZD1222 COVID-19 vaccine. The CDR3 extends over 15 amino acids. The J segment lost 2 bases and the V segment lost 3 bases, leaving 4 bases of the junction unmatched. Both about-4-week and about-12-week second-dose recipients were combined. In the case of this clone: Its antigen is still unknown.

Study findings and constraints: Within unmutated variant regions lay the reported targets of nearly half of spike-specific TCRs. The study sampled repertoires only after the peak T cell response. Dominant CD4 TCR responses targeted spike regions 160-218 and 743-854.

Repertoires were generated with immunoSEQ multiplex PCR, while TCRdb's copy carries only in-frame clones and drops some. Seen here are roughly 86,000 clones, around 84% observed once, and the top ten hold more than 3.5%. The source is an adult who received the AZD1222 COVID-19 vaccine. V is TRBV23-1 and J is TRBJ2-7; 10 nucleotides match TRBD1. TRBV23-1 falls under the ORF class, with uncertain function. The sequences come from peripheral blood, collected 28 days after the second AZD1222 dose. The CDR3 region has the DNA TGCGCCAGCAGTCAGACCGGGACAGGGGCCTACGAGCAGTACTTC. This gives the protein CASSQTGTGAYEQYF.